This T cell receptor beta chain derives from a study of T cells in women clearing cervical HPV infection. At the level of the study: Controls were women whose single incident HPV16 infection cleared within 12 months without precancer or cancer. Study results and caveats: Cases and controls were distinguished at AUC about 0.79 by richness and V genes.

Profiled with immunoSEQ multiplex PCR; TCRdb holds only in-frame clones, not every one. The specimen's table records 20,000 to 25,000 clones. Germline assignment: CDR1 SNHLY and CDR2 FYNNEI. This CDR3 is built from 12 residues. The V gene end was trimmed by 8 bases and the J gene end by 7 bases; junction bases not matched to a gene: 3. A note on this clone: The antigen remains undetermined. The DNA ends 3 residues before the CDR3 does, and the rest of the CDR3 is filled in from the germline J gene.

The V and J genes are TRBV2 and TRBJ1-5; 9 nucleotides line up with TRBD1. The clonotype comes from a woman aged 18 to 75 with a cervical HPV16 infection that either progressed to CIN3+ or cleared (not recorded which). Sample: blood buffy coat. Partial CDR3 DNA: TGTGCCAGCGGGACAGGGAACCAGCCC. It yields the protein CASGTGNQP. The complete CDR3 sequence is CASGTGNQPQHF.